One and the same sample provided the 6 T cell receptor beta chains below, sequenced in a study of T-cell reconstitution after alpha-beta-depleted transplantation in children. Preparation of the TCRbeta library involved a method that used unique molecular identifiers. TCRdb re-called the PCR reads through MiXCR, storing one row per CDR3 protein. The sample records some 590,000 distinct CDR3 sequences, about 10% being singletons. This sample comprised PBMCs from the stem cell graft donor, obtained from the stem cell graft. These receptors all come from a human donor who donated a stem cell graft to a child with acute myeloid leukemia.

There are a few counts of this clonotype. CDR3 sequence: CASTNRVYGYTF. In nucleotides, the CDR3 is TGTGCCTCTACCAACAGGGTCTATGGCTACACCTTC. V is TRBV30 and J is TRBJ1-2, with D perhaps matching TRBD1 (6 bases). The CDR3 runs to 12 residues. Germline V gene sequence: CDR1 GTSNPN, CDR2 SVGIG (reference sequence). Trimming pared 7 bases from V and 4 bases from J, leaving 13 bases between.

Notes on this clonotype: One base away lies a much larger clone, so this may be a sequencing read error. The chain links TRBV20-1 to TRBJ1-1; TRBD1 is a possible D gene (5 bases). CDR3 length equals 13 residues. From germline, CDR1 is DFQATT and CDR2 SNEGSKA (reference sequence). The germline V and J ends were trimmed by 0 bases and 7 bases, with 12 bases remaining between them. The CDR3 is CSARDTRVVEAFF. CDR3 nucleotides: TGCAGTGCTAGAGATACCAGGGTTGTTGAAGCTTTCTTT.

A note on this clonotype: A much larger clone differs from this one at a single base, so this may be a read error. A read error is likely, as this CDR3 ends without the conserved phenylalanine or tryptophan. The chain carries TRBV6-2 or TRBV6-3 and TRBJ2-5; either TRBD1 or TRBD2 may fit D (6 bases each). The germline V gene has CDR1 MNHEY and CDR2 SVGEGT. V dropped 5 bases and J dropped 7 bases, with 11 bases sitting between them. The CDR3 loop spans 12 amino acids. In DNA form, the CDR3 reads TGTGCCAGCAGTACTAGGGGGGTGACCCAGTACTGC. Its translation is CASSTRGVTQYC.

The rearrangement links TRBV29-1 to TRBJ1-1; D gene uncertain. The V gene's germline CDR1 is SQVTM and CDR2 ANQGSEA. The CDR3 spans 12 residues. V was trimmed by 5 bases and J by 4 bases, leaving 11 bases between them. The CDR3: CSVLGRGTEAFF. The CDR3 DNA reads as TGCAGCGTTCTAGGACGAGGCACTGAAGCTTTCTTT. The variable domain in full, completed from reference TRBV29-1 and TRBJ1-1, reads SAVISQKPSRDICQRGTSLTIQCQVDSQVTMMFWYRQQPGQSLTLIATANQGSEATYESGFVIDKFPISRPNLTFSTLTVSNMSPEDSSIYLCSVLGRGTEAFFGQGTRLTVV.

This clonotype has a handful of counts. The chain carries TRBV20-1 and TRBJ1-1; D remains ambiguous. CDR1 DFQATT and CDR2 SNEGSKA come from the germline V gene (reference sequence). V lost 7 bases to trimming and J lost 4 bases, with 10 bases between them. This CDR3 spans 11 amino acids. Here the CDR3 DNA reads TGCAGTGTGGGCACCGTCACTGAAGCTTTCTTT. Amino acid sequence: CSVGTVTEAFF.

This clonotype occurred many times. The chain uses TRBV29-1 and TRBJ2-1, with D perhaps assigned TRBD1 or TRBD2 (5 bases each). V lost 6 bases to trimming and J lost 9 bases, with 15 bases between them. The germline CDR1 and CDR2 sequences are SQVTM and ANQGSEA. The CDR3 length is 12 residues. The CDR3 spells CSVAEMGVEQFF. CDR3 nucleotides: TGCAGCGTCGCCGAGATGGGGGTTGAGCAGTTCTTC.